The 10 T cell receptor beta chains below all came from one sample that was sequenced in a study of early T cells in non-severe SARS-CoV-2 infection (dated by TCRdb to 2020 to 2022). Library preparation employed 5' RACE. Sequencer: NextSeq 500. Clones were called with MiXCR by TCRdb after fastp trimmed the public reads at Q25, and only in-frame beta chains were retained. For every CDR3 protein sequence, its rows merge into one entry that carries the most common genes and DNA. This sample comprises tens of thousands of distinct CDR3 sequences, 5.5% to 7.5% of them detected only once. 7.6% of the sample lies in the top ten. Material for sequencing was whole blood. These receptors were collected from an adult who was a healthcare worker with PCR-confirmed SARS-CoV-2 infection or an uninfected control (not recorded which).

This clonotype was recorded many times. The V gene is TRBV11-2, the J gene TRBJ1-2; no clear D. Per the germline V gene, CDR1 is SGHAT and CDR2 is FQNNGV. The CDR3 length is 13 residues. Deletions cut 1 base from V and 4 bases from J, with 7 bases between. The chain's CDR3 is CASSLGLSYGYTF. As DNA, the CDR3 is TGTGCCAGCAGCTTAGGCCTCTCCTATGGCTACACCTTC.

This clonotype was seen more than once but under ten times. CDR3: CASINKNTGELFF. CDR3 DNA: TGTGCCAGCATTAACAAGAACACCGGGGAGCTGTTTTTT. The rearrangement uses TRBV2 and TRBJ2-2; D remains ambiguous. CDR3 length: 13 residues. Trimming removed 7 bases at V and 1 base at J, with 7 bases between. CDR1 SNHLY and CDR2 FYNNEI come from the germline V gene.

Ten or more counts support this clonotype. This sequence joins TRBV20-1 and TRBJ2-5; 12 positions agree with TRBD2. Germline V CDR1 and CDR2: DFQATT, SNEGSKA (reference sequence). This CDR3 contains 15 residues. V lost 5 bases and J lost 2; bases outside the gene matches: 6. The CDR3 sequence: CSAATTSGGQETQYF. The DNA for the CDR3 is TGCAGTGCTGCGACGACTAGCGGGGGACAAGAGACCCAGTACTTC.

A remark on this clonotype: A much larger clone differs from this one at a single base, so this may be a read error. The chain combines TRBV6-2 or TRBV6-3 with TRBJ2-1; 9 bases are shared with TRBD2. This CDR3 is built from 15 residues. Germline CDR1 is MNHEY and CDR2 is SVGEGT. CDR3 residues: CASSRTSVSHNEQFF. CDR3 in DNA: TGTGCCAGCAGTCGGACTAGCGTCTCCCACAATGAGCAGTTCTTC.

This clonotype showed up many times. CDR3 loop: CSARLGTGNSPLHF. In DNA form, the CDR3 reads TGCAGTGCTAGGTTAGGGACAGGGAATTCACCCCTCCACTTT. J is TRBJ1-6 and V is TRBV20-1; TRBD1 aligns across 9 bases. Per germline, CDR1 DFQATT and CDR2 SNEGSKA (reference sequence). The CDR3 length is 14 residues. V dropped 3 bases and J dropped 7; count of bases not matched to a gene: 4.

This clonotype was recorded many times. The V gene is TRBV28, the J gene TRBJ1-4, with D perhaps TRBD1 (6 bases). The germline V gene encodes CDR1 MDHEN and CDR2 SYDVKM. This CDR3 comprises 14 residues. V lost 3 bases to trimming and J lost 8 bases, with 13 bases between them. The CDR3 DNA reads as TGTGCCAGCAGTTTGCTACAGGGCGACGAAAAACTGTTTTTT. It translates to CASSLLQGDEKLFF.

The sample holds many counts of this clonotype. The chain joins TRBV6-1 to TRBJ2-1; 8 bases align to TRBD2. The CDR3 contains 17 residues. The V gene's germline CDR1 is MNHNS and CDR2 SASEGT. The V gene end was trimmed by 0 bases and the J gene end by 0 bases; junction bases not matched to a gene: 4. DNA for the CDR3: TGTGCCAGCAGTGAAGCTAGCGGGATAATCTCCTACAATGAGCAGTTCTTC. Translation: CASSEASGIISYNEQFF.

This clonotype was recorded many times. The CDR3 bases are TGTGCCCTGGGGGCCAACGTCCTGACTTTC. Its protein is CALGANVLTF. The rearrangement uses TRBV11-2 and TRBJ2-6; D uncertain. Trimming cost V 11 bases and J 4 bases, with 3 bases left between them. Germline V lookup: CDR1 SGHAT, CDR2 FQNNGV. The CDR3 consists of 10 residues.

This clonotype was recorded a few times. As DNA, the CDR3 is TGTGCCAGCAGCCGTAGCGGGGGCCTACAATACAATGAGCAGTTCTTC. Its protein product is CASSRSGGLQYNEQFF. The V gene is TRBV7-2, the J gene TRBJ2-1, with 9 bases aligning to TRBD2. Germline assignment: CDR1 SGHTA and CDR2 FQGNSA. This CDR3 contains 16 residues. V lost 5 bases, J lost 4 bases, and 9 bases stayed unmatched.

The J gene is TRBJ2-7, the V gene TRBV7-2, with TRBD2 matching 7 bases. This CDR3 region has 13 residues. With 5 bases clipped from V and 7 bases from J, the junction kept 8 bases outside the gene matches. In germline, CDR1 is SGHTA, CDR2 FQGNSA. The CDR3 bases are TGTGCCAGCAGCCCCTGGGGGGAGGGGGAGCAGTACTTC. Translating gives CASSPWGEGEQYF. The whole variable domain, remainder taken from reference TRBV7-2 and TRBJ2-7, is GAGVSQSPSNKVTEKGKDVELRCDPISGHTALYWYRQSLGQGLEFLIYFQGNSAPDKSGLPSDRFSAERTGGSVSTLTIQRTQQEDSAVYLCASSPWGEGEQYFGPGTRLTVT.